Presented here are 27 T cell receptor beta chains from one specimen sequenced in a study of cytomegalovirus exposure and HLA in healthy donors. The primer mix had 60 Vbeta and 13 Jbeta primers. TCRdb's table, derived via immunoSEQ multiplex PCR, lists solely in-frame clones and lacks some. The repertoire includes some 220,000 clones, more than 85% of them detected once, and more than 0.8% sits in the top ten. Sequencing input: PBMCs. All receptors come from a woman between 18 and 29 years old in good health and CMV-seronegative.

The gene calls are TRBV2 and TRBJ1-4; a weak D match, TRBD1 (6 bases). CDR3 length: 14 amino acids. Germline lookup yields CDR1 SNHLY and CDR2 FYNNEI. Trimming removed 6 bases from V and 6 bases from J, with 14 bases in between. CDR3 loop: CASSGQGGDEKLFF. DNA of the CDR3: TGTGCCAGCAGCGGACAAGGGGGGGATGAAAAACTGTTTTTT.

This clone has just one count. At one end, the junction sequence differs from germline, possibly due to a read error. The V and J genes are TRBV7-9 and TRBJ2-7; 7 positions agree with TRBD2. CDR3 length equals 14 residues. CDR1 and CDR2 from the germline V gene are SEHNR and FQNEAQ (reference sequence). The CDR3 region is CSSSFRGDGYEQYF. Here the CDR3 DNA reads TGTTCCAGCAGCTTCCGGGGGGACGGCTACGAGCAGTACTTC.

V is TRBV5-4 and J is TRBJ2-3; no definite D call. The CDR3 totals 11 residues. The germline CDR1 and CDR2 sequences are SGHNT and YYREEE (reference sequence). The germline V and J ends were trimmed by 4 bases and 6 bases, with 6 bases remaining between them. The CDR3 spells CASSQRDTQYF. In DNA, the CDR3 is TGTGCCAGCAGCCAGAGGGATACGCAGTATTTT.

The chain combines TRBV7-6 with TRBJ1-1; TRBD1 matches 9 bases. CDR1 is SGHVS and CDR2 is FNYEAQ in the germline V gene. With 5 bases clipped from V and 6 bases from J, the junction kept 7 bases outside the gene matches. The CDR3 is made up of 14 amino acids. CDR3 sequence: CASSNGDRDAEAFF. The CDR3 coding sequence is TGTGCCAGCAGCAACGGGGACAGGGACGCTGAAGCTTTCTTT.

This clone is a singleton in its sample. This rearrangement joins TRBV18 to TRBJ1-6, with D possibly being TRBD1 (6 bases). This CDR3 spans 17 amino acids. Trimming stripped 2 bases from V and 2 bases from J, with 13 bases between. The V gene's germline CDR1 is KGHSH and CDR2 LQKENI. As DNA, the CDR3 is TGTGCCAGCTCACCATTTAACAGGGCCGCCTATAATTCACCCCTCCACTTT. This codes for CASSPFNRAAYNSPLHF.

The CDR3 nucleotides read TGTGCCACCAGCAGACCCGGTGTGGAGACCCAGTACTTC. Protein product: CATSRPGVETQYF. The chain carries TRBV15 and TRBJ2-5; D remains ambiguous. The germline V gene encodes CDR1 LNHNV and CDR2 YYDKDF (reference sequence). CDR3 size: 13 residues. V lost 2 bases and J lost 5, with 9 bases in between. The entire variable domain, with the rest obtained from reference TRBV15 and TRBJ2-5, is as follows: DAMVIQNPRYQVTQFGKPVTLSCSQTLNHNVMYWYQQKSSQAPKLLFHYYDKDFNNEADTPDNFQSRRPNTSFCFLDIRSPGLGDTAMYLCATSRPGVETQYFGPGTRLLVL.

The genes are TRBV14 and TRBJ2-5; 9 nucleotides line up with TRBD2. J lost 5 bases, V lost 2 bases, and 12 bases had no gene match. CDR1 and CDR2 from the germline V gene are SGHDN and FVKESK. The CDR3 runs to 17 residues. As DNA, the CDR3 is TGTGCCAGCAGCCAACGCCCGTCCCTAGCGGGGAGGGAGACCCAGTACTTC. This gives the protein CASSQRPSLAGRETQYF. Supplemented by reference TRBV14 and TRBJ2-5, the full variable domain reads EAGVTQFPSHSVIEKGQTVTLRCDPISGHDNLYWYRRVMGKEIKFLLHFVKESKQDESGMPNNRFLAERTGGTYSTLKVQPAELEDSGVYFCASSQRPSLAGRETQYFGPGTRLLVL.

V gene TRBV4-3 combines with J gene TRBJ2-2; 11 bases are shared with TRBD2. The CDR3 sequence is 17 residues long. The V and J ends lost 2 bases and 6 bases, in that order; junction bases with no gene match: 8. In germline, CDR1 is LGHNA, CDR2 YSLEER. The CDR3, as DNA: TGCGCCAGCAGCCAACCCTATAGCGGGGGGGGCGCCGGGGAGCTGTTTTTT. Its protein product is CASSQPYSGGGAGELFF.

The rearrangement uses TRBV21-1 and TRBJ2-5; the listed D gene, TRBD1, was not tested against the DNA. TRBV21-1 is a listed pseudogene. The CDR3 loop spans 15 amino acids. CDR3 residues: CASRCPTESGETQYF. CDR3 sequence (DNA): TGTGCCAGCCGCTGCCCGACAGAGTCCGGAGAGACCCAGTACTTC.

V usage is TRBV7-2 and J usage is TRBJ1-2; D unresolved. Germline assignment: CDR1 SGHTA and CDR2 FQGNSA. The CDR3 contains 12 residues. The germline V and J ends were trimmed by 6 bases and 4 bases, with 9 bases remaining between them. The CDR3 reads CASSSNLYGYTF. The CDR3 DNA reads TGTGCCAGCAGTTCTAACCTCTATGGCTACACCTTC.

The chain carries TRBV5-1 and TRBJ1-5; D gene unclear. CDR3 length: 14 residues. Germline V gene sequence: CDR1 SGHRS, CDR2 YFSETQ. Trimming cost V 0 bases and J 6 bases, with 10 bases left between them. As DNA, the CDR3 is TGCGCCAGCAGCTTGGGCCAAGCCGGTCAGCCCCAGCATTTT. Encoded protein: CASSLGQAGQPQHF.

V usage is TRBV19 and J usage is TRBJ1-1, with 7 bases matching TRBD1. Germline-derived CDR1 and CDR2 are LNHDA and SQIVND (reference sequence). The junction had 11 bases not matched to a gene; V was cut back by 1 base and J by 0 bases. The CDR3 extends over 18 amino acids. CDR3 region: CASSIGALAGGLNTEAFF. CDR3 coding DNA: TGTGCCAGTAGTATAGGCGCGTTGGCAGGGGGTTTGAACACTGAAGCTTTCTTT.

V gene TRBV18 combines with J gene TRBJ1-2; possible D gene TRBD1, 6 bases. The germline gives CDR1 KGHSH, CDR2 LQKENI. Between the trimmed V and J ends, which lost 4 bases and 0 bases, there was a span of 9 bases. This CDR3 is built from 14 residues. CDR3: CASSRDTSNYGYTF. CDR3 nucleotide sequence: TGTGCCAGCTCACGGGACACATCTAACTATGGCTACACCTTC. The whole variable domain, filled in from reference TRBV18 and TRBJ1-2, reads NAGVMQNPRHLVRRRGQEARLRCSPMKGHSHVYWYRQLPEEGLKFMVYLQKENIIDESGMPKERFSAEFPKEGPSILRIQQVVRGDSAAYFCASSRDTSNYGYTFGSGTRLTVV.

This sequence joins TRBV11-2 and TRBJ1-1, with 7 bases aligning to TRBD1. V shed 4 bases, J shed 4 bases, and the junction held 0 bases outside the gene matches. The V gene's germline CDR1 is SGHAT and CDR2 FQNNGV. The CDR3 contains 12 residues. The CDR3 DNA follows: TGTGCCAGCAGCTACAGGGGCACTGAAGCTTTCTTT. Encoded protein: CASSYRGTEAFF. Looking up the rest from reference TRBV11-2 and TRBJ1-1 gives the full variable domain: EAGVAQSPRYKIIEKRQSVAFWCNPISGHATLYWYQQILGQGPKLLIQFQNNGVVDDSQLPKDRFSAERLKGVDSTLKIQPAKLEDSAVYLCASSYRGTEAFFGQGTRLTVV.

This chain connects TRBV30 to TRBJ1-5, with TRBD1 matching 11 bases. Germline V gene lookup returns CDR1 GTSNPN and CDR2 SVGIG (reference sequence). The CDR3 is 14 residues long. The junction had 5 bases not matched to a gene; V was cut back by 4 bases and J by 6 bases. The CDR3 bases are TGTGCCTGGACCGGGACAGGGGGAAGTCAGCCCCAGCATTTT. Its translation: CAWTGTGGSQPQHF.

The V call is TRBV13, the J call TRBJ1-4; 7 positions agree with TRBD1. The CDR3 extends over 18 amino acids. Germline CDR1 and CDR2: PRHDT and FYEKMQ (reference sequence). V lost 6 bases, J lost 7 bases, and 20 bases stayed unmatched. The DNA of the CDR3 is TGTGCCAGCAGTCACCTTGGGACAGTGATCGGAGGGGGTGAAAAACTGTTTTTT. It is translated as CASSHLGTVIGGGEKLFF.

There are a few counts of this clone. The chain recombines TRBV2 with TRBJ1-2; D is unclear. In germline, CDR1 is SNHLY, CDR2 FYNNEI. The CDR3 is 15 residues long. V lost 8 bases and J 2 bases, leaving 18 bases between the germline ends. CDR3 in DNA: TGTGCCAGCCCAACCCAGTGGGCGCCGAACTATGGCTACACCTTC. Translation: CASPTQWAPNYGYTF. Filled out from reference TRBV2 and TRBJ1-2, the complete variable domain reads EPEVTQTPSHQVTQMGQEVILRCVPISNHLYFYWYRQILGQKVEFLVSFYNNEISEKSEIFDDQFSVERPDGSNFTLKIRSTKLEDSAMYFCASPTQWAPNYGYTFGSGTRLTVV.

The chain has TRBV11-2 and TRBJ2-5; D is undetermined. TRBJ2-7 explains the end of the DNA better; the J call may be wrong. Looked up from germline, CDR1 is SGHAT and CDR2 is FQNNGV. The CDR3 runs to 13 residues. The CDR3 is CASSLNGYYEQYF. CDR3 sequence (DNA): TGTGCCAGCAGCTTAAACGGGTACTACGAGCAGTACTTC.

J is TRBJ2-1 and V is TRBV6-1, with 9 bases aligning to TRBD2. The CDR3 length is 14 residues. V lost 8 bases to trimming and J lost 9 bases; unmatched junction nucleotides: 11. Germline values: CDR1 MNHNS, CDR2 SASEGT. CDR3 sequence (DNA): TGTGCCAGCGCGGCGGGAGGGCCAGTAGGTGAGCAGTTCTTC. The encoded protein is CASAAGGPVGEQFF.

This chain joins TRBV4-1 and TRBJ2-7; D is possibly TRBD1 (5 bases). Germline CDR1 MGHRA, CDR2 YSYEKL. CDR3 length equals 15 residues. The V end lost 0 bases, the J end lost 5 bases, and 14 bases lay between the germline ends. The CDR3 region is CASSQDGAGIDEQYF. As DNA, the CDR3 is TGCGCCAGCAGCCAAGATGGGGCAGGGATCGACGAGCAGTACTTC.

V is TRBV6-5 and J is TRBJ1-1; unclear D gene. The length of the CDR3 is 13 residues. The germline V and J ends were trimmed by 2 bases and 5 bases, with 9 bases remaining between them. Germline V gene lookup returns CDR1 MNHEY and CDR2 SVGAGI. CDR3 sequence reads: CASSYARVTEAFF. CDR3 sequence (DNA): TGTGCCAGCAGTTACGCCCGGGTTACTGAAGCTTTCTTT.

The V gene is TRBV9, the J gene TRBJ2-1; TRBD2 agrees at 9 bases. The V and J ends lost 0 bases and 6 bases, in that order; junction bases with no gene match: 7. Germline V gene data show CDR1 as SGDLS and CDR2 as YYNGEE. This CDR3 contains 16 residues. This CDR3 is CASSVVGTSRTNEQFF. The CDR3 nucleotides read TGTGCCAGCAGCGTAGTCGGGACTAGCAGAACCAATGAGCAGTTCTTC.

In this sample, this clone turned up a few times. The chain joins TRBV2 to TRBJ2-5; TRBD1 is a possible D gene (6 bases). Trimming left V 5 bases short and J 4 bases short, with 20 bases between. In germline, CDR1 is SNHLY, CDR2 FYNNEI. The CDR3 totals 16 residues. CDR3 in DNA: TGTGCCAGCAGTAACTCGGGACGGATGGGGGCAGAGACCCAGTACTTC. This gives the protein CASSNSGRMGAETQYF. Full variable domain (outside the CDR3, taken from reference TRBV2 and TRBJ2-5): EPEVTQTPSHQVTQMGQEVILRCVPISNHLYFYWYRQILGQKVEFLVSFYNNEISEKSEIFDDQFSVERPDGSNFTLKIRSTKLEDSAMYFCASSNSGRMGAETQYFGPGTRLLVL.

This chain uses TRBV27 with TRBJ1-2; unclear D gene. The CDR3 is 15 residues long. Per germline, CDR1 MNHEY and CDR2 SMNVEV (reference sequence). Trimming stripped 5 bases from V and 4 bases from J, with 17 bases between. This CDR3 is CASSPEGRRGYGYTF. The CDR3, as DNA: TGTGCCAGCAGTCCCGAAGGCAGGCGGGGCTATGGCTACACCTTC.

This clone was seen more than once but under ten times. CDR3 residues: CASSLQPEGGELFF. CDR3 DNA: TGTGCCAGCAGCTTACAGCCCGAGGGCGGGGAGCTGTTTTTT. This rearrangement joins TRBV11-1 to TRBJ2-2; a possible D gene is TRBD2 (5 bases). The CDR3 is 14 amino acids. V lost 2 bases and J 7 bases, leaving 11 bases between the germline ends. Germline V gives CDR1 SGHAT, CDR2 FQDESV (reference sequence).

The chain recombines TRBV4-1 with TRBJ2-1, with 7 bases lining up with TRBD2. Trimming removed 1 base from V and 9 bases from J; junction bases left unmatched: 6. The length of the CDR3 is 14 residues. CDR1 MGHRA and CDR2 YSYEKL come from the germline V gene. CDR3 sequence reads: CASSQGVGGGEQFF. The DNA of the CDR3 is TGCGCCAGCAGCCAAGGGGTGGGCGGGGGTGAGCAGTTCTTC.

The gene calls are TRBV7-3 and TRBJ1-1, with D possibly matching TRBD1 (5 bases). Germline loops: CDR1 SGHTA, CDR2 FQGTGA. Trimming took 5 bases from V and 7 from J, leaving 14 bases between them. The CDR3 runs to 13 residues. Written as DNA, the CDR3 is TGTGCCAGCAGCCCAAGGGGCGTCGGTGAAGCTTTCTTT. As protein: CASSPRGVGEAFF.